The 10 T cell receptor beta chains in this list originate from one sample, sequenced in a study of T cells after yellow fever vaccination (dated by TCRdb to between 2018 and 2021). Interpreted using the paper, the treatment or condition label stands for: live attenuated yellow fever vaccine strain. The method behind the library was 5' RACE. TCRdb names Illumina HiSeq 2500 as the instrument used. The public sequencing data were trimmed at Q25 with fastp and processed into clonotypes with MiXCR by TCRdb, which kept only in-frame beta chains. Rows are unified per CDR3 protein, each entry keeping the most common DNA and genes. This sample comprises approximately 150,000 distinct CDR3 sequences, 6.2% of them detected only once. The top ten clonotypes cover roughly 3% of the sample. The specimen comprised CD4+ T cells sorted from PBMCs, sampled on the day of the first yellow fever vaccination. Receptors were obtained from a man younger than 30 who received the YFV17D yellow fever vaccine.

This clonotype has at least ten counts. The chain has TRBV9 and TRBJ2-5; D might be TRBD1 (7 bases). The CDR3 contains 14 residues. V was cut by 1 base and J by 4 bases, with 11 bases left in between. In germline, CDR1 is SGDLS, CDR2 YYNGEE. CDR3 nucleotide sequence: TGTGCCAGCAGCGTACAGGGGGGTCGAGAGACCCAGTACTTC. Residues: CASSVQGGRETQYF.

This clonotype was observed at least ten times. The V gene is TRBV6-5, the J gene TRBJ1-4; no definite D call. Trimming stripped 6 bases from V and 4 bases from J, with 12 bases between. Germline V gene lookup returns CDR1 MNHEY and CDR2 SVGAGI. This CDR3 spans 14 amino acids. The DNA of the CDR3 is TGTGCCAGCAGCTACAGCTTAGTTAATGAAAAACTGTTTTTT. This sequence encodes CASSYSLVNEKLFF.

This clonotype was seen at least ten times. The rearrangement joins TRBV7-8 to TRBJ2-3; TRBD1 aligns across 7 bases. Germline loops: CDR1 SGHVS, CDR2 FQNEAQ. The CDR3 contains 16 residues. V dropped 5 bases and J dropped 2; count of bases not matched to a gene: 10. In nucleotides, the CDR3 is TGTGCCAGCAGCCCAGGGACAGATAGAGTCACAGATACGCAGTATTTT. Its protein is CASSPGTDRVTDTQYF.

This chain uses TRBV7-2 with TRBJ1-1, with D uncertain. The V and J ends lost 3 bases and 0 bases respectively, with 14 bases between them. Germline V gives CDR1 SGHTA, CDR2 FQGNSA. The CDR3 contains 16 residues. As DNA, the CDR3 is TGTGCCAGCAGCTTTTCTGGTCTGACCATGAACACTGAAGCTTTCTTT. Translating it yields CASSFSGLTMNTEAFF.

The V and J genes are TRBV15 and TRBJ1-5, with D uncertain. CDR1 is LNHNV and CDR2 is YYDKDF in the germline V gene (reference sequence). The CDR3 sequence is 13 residues long. Trimming stripped 0 bases from V and 7 bases from J, with 7 bases between. The CDR3 region is CATSRDSEQPQHF. For the CDR3, the DNA is TGTGCCACCAGCAGAGATTCGGAACAGCCCCAGCATTTT. Filled out from reference TRBV15 and TRBJ1-5, the complete variable domain reads DAMVIQNPRYQVTQFGKPVTLSCSQTLNHNVMYWYQQKSSQAPKLLFHYYDKDFNNEADTPDNFQSRRPNTSFCFLDIRSPGLGDTAMYLCATSRDSEQPQHFGDGTRLSIL.

This clonotype was observed a handful of times. The chain carries TRBV10-3 and TRBJ1-5, with a tentative D call TRBD1 (6 bases). V was shortened by 4 bases and J by 2 bases, with 9 bases between the two germline ends. This CDR3 region has 14 residues. CDR1 is ENHRY and CDR2 is SYGVKD in the germline V gene. The CDR3 spells CAISAGGGNQPQHF. The CDR3 bases are TGTGCCATCAGTGCCGGGGGCGGCAATCAGCCCCAGCATTTT.

This clonotype has more than one count but fewer than ten. V and J are TRBV6-1 and TRBJ1-2, with 8 bases lining up with TRBD1. Germline lookup yields CDR1 MNHNS and CDR2 SASEGT. The CDR3 length is 15 residues. V was clipped by 6 bases and J by 4 bases; unmatched bases: 10. The CDR3 sequence: CASSSTGGTFYGYTF. CDR3 sequence (DNA): TGTGCCAGCAGCTCCACAGGGGGAACCTTCTATGGCTACACCTTC.

In its sample, this clonotype was seen a few times. The rearrangement uses TRBV20-1 and TRBJ2-7; TRBD1 matches at 8 bases. V was pared by 1 base and J by 7 bases, with 9 bases of the junction left unmatched. This CDR3 is 14 amino acids long. CDR1 is DFQATT, CDR2 SNEGSKA, per germline (reference sequence). The CDR3 is CSARAPPDREEQYV. CDR3 DNA: TGCAGTGCTAGAGCCCCCCCGGACAGGGAAGAGCAGTACGTC.

There are many counts of this clonotype. V usage is TRBV4-2 and J usage is TRBJ2-3; 8 positions agree with TRBD2. Losses at the gene ends were 0 bases for V and 4 bases for J; bases not matched to a gene: 9. Germline CDR1 is LGHNA and CDR2 is YNFKEQ. The CDR3 runs to 17 residues. The CDR3 here is CASSQDRASGLADTQYF. The CDR3 DNA sequence: TGTGCCAGCAGCCAAGATAGGGCTAGCGGGTTAGCAGATACGCAGTATTTT.

This sequence joins TRBV12-3 or TRBV12-4 and TRBJ2-5; TRBD1 aligns across 7 bases. The CDR3 is made up of 16 amino acids. With V trimmed by 3 bases and J by 5 bases, 12 bases remained unmatched. CDR3 protein: CASSFGSGDRDETQYF. CDR3 nucleotide sequence: TGTGCCAGCAGTTTTGGGTCGGGTGACAGGGATGAGACCCAGTACTTC.